This passage covers 25 T cell receptor beta chains from one sample sequenced in a study of T cell responses to AZD1222 COVID-19 vaccine. TCRdb's table, derived via immunoSEQ multiplex PCR, lists solely in-frame clones and lacks some. Of 120,000 to 150,000 clones listed, around 89% are singletons. Sequences were derived from peripheral blood, sampled on day 0 of AZD1222 vaccination. These receptors originate from an adult in good health.

The V gene is TRBV5-1, the J gene TRBJ2-3; 10 nucleotides agree with TRBD2. V was clipped by 2 bases and J by 3 bases; unmatched bases: 3. Germline CDR1 SGHRS, CDR2 YFSETQ. There are 15 residues in the CDR3. The CDR3 DNA sequence: TGCGCCAGCAGCTTCCTGACTAGCGGGACAGATACGCAGTATTTT. Amino acid sequence: CASSFLTSGTDTQYF. Full variable domain (remainder filled in from reference TRBV5-1 and TRBJ2-3): KAGVTQTPRYLIKTRGQQVTLSCSPISGHRSVSWYQQTPGQGLQFLFEYFSETQRNKGNFPGRFSGRQFSNSRSEMNVSTLELGDSALYLCASSFLTSGTDTQYFGPGTRLTVL.

This chain connects TRBV23-1 to TRBJ1-4; 7 bases agree with TRBD1. TRBV23-1 qualifies as an ORF whose function is uncertain. The length of the CDR3 is 14 residues. The J segment lost 5 bases and the V segment lost 4 bases, leaving 4 bases of the junction unmatched. The CDR3 spells CASSRDRRNEKLFF. CDR3 coding DNA: TGCGCCAGCAGTCGGGACAGAAGAAATGAAAAACTGTTTTTT.

The V gene is TRBV10-3, the J gene TRBJ1-2, with TRBD1 identical over 8 bases. V was pared by 3 bases and J by 8 bases, with 8 bases of the junction left unmatched. Germline V CDR1 and CDR2: ENHRY, SYGVKD. The CDR3 is 14 amino acids. In nucleotides, the CDR3 is TGTGCCATCAGTGACCCAGGGGGCGATTCGGGCTACACCTTC. This encodes CAISDPGGDSGYTF.

The chain employs TRBV20-1 and TRBJ2-3; 7 bases fit TRBD1. V lost 3 bases and J lost 8; bases outside the gene matches: 17. Germline values: CDR1 DFQATT, CDR2 SNEGSKA (reference sequence). This CDR3 has 16 residues. In nucleotides, the CDR3 is TGCAGTGCTAGTGTGCAGGGGGACAGCCGCGGCGGTACGCAGTATTTT. Protein: CSASVQGDSRGGTQYF.

V usage is TRBV7-2 and J usage is TRBJ2-1, with 7 bases aligning to TRBD2. In germline, CDR1 is SGHTA, CDR2 FQGNSA. This CDR3 is built from 16 residues. With V trimmed by 3 bases and J by 2 bases, 7 bases remained unmatched. The CDR3 bases are TGTGCCAGCAGCTTTTCAGGAGCGGGGCCCTACAATGAGCAGTTCTTC. Its protein is CASSFSGAGPYNEQFF.

This clone has more than one count but fewer than ten. The chain recombines TRBV2 with TRBJ1-1; 12 bases map to TRBD1. Germline V lookup: CDR1 SNHLY, CDR2 FYNNEI. The CDR3 length is 14 residues. Trimming removed 7 bases from V and 3 bases from J; junction bases left unmatched: 3. The CDR3 here is CASIGTGGYTEAFF. DNA of the CDR3: TGTGCCAGCATTGGGACAGGGGGCTACACTGAAGCTTTCTTT.

The chain has TRBV6-4 and TRBJ2-3; D is perhaps TRBD2 (7 bases). This CDR3 contains 15 residues. V was clipped by 6 bases and J by 3 bases, with 16 bases between them. Germline V gene sequence: CDR1 MRHNA, CDR2 SNTAGT. The CDR3 DNA follows: TGTGCCAGCAGACCTACAGCGGGGACAACAGATACGCAGTATTTT. It codes for CASRPTAGTTDTQYF.

Concerning this clone itself: Other DNA sequences in this sample translate to the same CDR3. This chain links TRBV19 with TRBJ2-2, with TRBD1 matching over 9 bases. There are 16 residues in the CDR3. Germline loops: CDR1 LNHDA, CDR2 SQIVND (reference sequence). Trimming removed 3 bases from V and 1 base from J; junction bases left unmatched: 3. The CDR3 protein is CASSILGQGNTGELFF. The CDR3 DNA reads as TGTGCCAGTAGTATTTTGGGACAGGGGAACACCGGGGAGCTGTTTTTT.

The chain has TRBV7-2 and TRBJ1-2; TRBD1 matches at 7 bases. The CDR3 is made up of 15 amino acids. Germline-derived CDR1 and CDR2 are SGHTA and FQGNSA. The junction had 4 bases not matched to a gene; V was cut back by 2 bases and J by 1 base. Here the CDR3 DNA reads TGTGCCAGCAGCTTACGGGCAGGGGGTAACTATGGCTACACCTTC. Amino acids: CASSLRAGGNYGYTF.

V and J are TRBV5-4 and TRBJ1-5; the D is unclear. Germline V gives CDR1 SGHNT, CDR2 YYREEE (reference sequence). The CDR3 has 15 residues. Deletions cut 0 bases from V and 4 bases from J, with 11 bases between. CDR3 nucleotide sequence: TGTGCCAGCAGCTTGGCCGGGGTCGGGAATCAGCCCCAGCATTTT. It encodes CASSLAGVGNQPQHF.

The V call is TRBV29-1, the J call TRBJ1-1; 10 nucleotides line up with TRBD1. The germline CDR1 and CDR2 sequences are SQVTM and ANQGSEA. With 7 bases clipped from V and 3 bases from J, the junction kept 2 bases outside the gene matches. The length of the CDR3 is 12 residues. Here the CDR3 reads CSDGTGDTEAFF. In DNA form, the CDR3 reads TGCAGCGATGGGACAGGGGACACTGAAGCTTTCTTT.

The rearrangement uses TRBV7-2 and TRBJ2-7; 8 nucleotides align to TRBD2. The CDR3 sequence is 14 residues long. Trimming removed 4 bases from V and 3 bases from J; junction bases left unmatched: 5. The germline V gene has CDR1 SGHTA and CDR2 FQGNSA. The CDR3 region is CASSSGGADYEQYF. DNA for the CDR3: TGTGCCAGCAGCTCGGGGGGGGCGGACTACGAGCAGTACTTC.

The chain has TRBV11-2 and TRBJ1-5; the D gene is possibly TRBD1 (5 bases). The CDR3 has 14 residues. The ends were cut back, 2 bases at V and 4 bases at J, with 9 bases in the middle. CDR1 is SGHAT, CDR2 FQNNGV, per germline. CDR3 coding DNA: TGTGCCAGCAGCTTACAGGGCCCTAATCAGCCCCAGCATTTT. It is translated as CASSLQGPNQPQHF.

The chain links TRBV28 to TRBJ1-2; 7 bases are shared with TRBD1. CDR3 size: 14 residues. The trim removed 1 base at V and 7 bases at J, leaving 6 bases unmatched. CDR1 is MDHEN, CDR2 SYDVKM, per germline. The CDR3 DNA follows: TGTGCCAGCAGTTTATCCGCAGGGGGAGGTGGCTACACCTTC. Translation: CASSLSAGGGGYTF.

This clone was detected only once. The V call is TRBV7-2, the J call TRBJ2-4, with D possibly TRBD1 on 5 matching bases. CDR3 length: 14 residues. CDR1 is SGHTA and CDR2 is FQGNSA in the germline V gene. V dropped 4 bases and J dropped 6 bases, with 13 bases sitting between them. CDR3 nucleotides: TGTGCCAGCAGCTCCAGTCGACAGATAAACATTCAGTACTTC. Translated: CASSSSRQINIQYF.

This rearrangement joins TRBV7-8 to TRBJ2-1; 8 nucleotides match TRBD2. Germline V gene data show CDR1 as SGHVS and CDR2 as FQNEAQ. The ends lost 4 bases at V and 2 bases at J; junction bases unmatched: 7. The CDR3 is made up of 16 amino acids. The CDR3 reads CASSSTGGVTYNEQFF. CDR3 nucleotide sequence: TGTGCCAGCAGCTCAACGGGGGGGGTTACCTACAATGAGCAGTTCTTC.

CDR3 amino acids: CASSEDSYYGYTF. The CDR3 region has the DNA TGTGCCAGCAGTGAGGACAGCTACTATGGCTACACCTTC. The genes are TRBV2 and TRBJ1-2; possible D gene TRBD1, 6 bases. CDR3 size: 13 residues. Germline values: CDR1 SNHLY, CDR2 FYNNEI. V dropped 3 bases and J dropped 3 bases, with 8 bases sitting between them.

The chain employs TRBV28 and TRBJ2-7; D gene uncertain. Trimming took 5 bases from V and 3 from J, leaving 11 bases between them. Germline assignment: CDR1 MDHEN and CDR2 SYDVKM. CDR3 size: 13 residues. The CDR3 region is CASSLEVHYEQYF. CDR3 nucleotide sequence: TGTGCCAGCAGTCTAGAGGTCCACTACGAGCAGTACTTC.

The rearrangement uses TRBV5-1 and TRBJ2-5, with 7 nucleotides matching TRBD2. V lost 5 bases, J lost 1 base, and 8 bases stayed unmatched. The CDR3 consists of 15 residues. Germline V gene data show CDR1 as SGHRS and CDR2 as YFSETQ. The CDR3 protein is CASRVAGEPQETQYF. In DNA form, the CDR3 reads TGCGCCAGCAGAGTAGCGGGCGAGCCCCAAGAGACCCAGTACTTC.

J is TRBJ2-2 and V is TRBV7-2, with 8 bases aligning to TRBD2. Trimming cost V 1 base and J 6 bases; bases outside gene matches: 4. Germline assignment: CDR1 SGHTA and CDR2 FQGNSA. The CDR3 consists of 15 residues. This CDR3 reads CASSLVAGGAGELFF. CDR3 nucleotides: TGTGCCAGCAGCTTAGTTGCGGGAGGCGCCGGGGAGCTGTTTTTT.

The genes are TRBV28 and TRBJ1-2; a weak D match, TRBD1 (6 bases). Germline V gives CDR1 MDHEN, CDR2 SYDVKM. V gave up 5 bases and J gave up 2 bases, with 9 bases separating them. The CDR3 length is 13 residues. The CDR3 sequence is CASSKGGNYGYTF. The DNA of the CDR3 is TGTGCCAGCAGTAAGGGGGGAAACTATGGCTACACCTTC.

About this clone: The same CDR3 can be traced to other DNA sequences in this sample. The V and J genes are TRBV7-9 and TRBJ2-2, with 10 bases that match TRBD2. This CDR3 spans 16 amino acids. J gave up 3 bases and V 1 base, and 2 bases lay outside the gene matches. Germline V gene lookup returns CDR1 SEHNR and CDR2 FQNEAQ (reference sequence). The CDR3 region is CASSLGAGGDTGELFF. The CDR3 DNA is TGTGCCAGCAGCTTAGGAGCGGGAGGGGACACCGGGGAGCTGTTTTTT.

This clone was counted a few times. The chain employs TRBV7-9 and TRBJ2-7; D is possibly TRBD1 (5 bases). The germline V and J ends were trimmed by 1 base and 5 bases, with 12 bases remaining between them. Germline V CDR1 and CDR2: SEHNR, FQNEAQ (reference sequence). The CDR3 covers 14 residues. CDR3 in amino acids: CASSLVGAADEQYF. For the CDR3, the DNA is TGTGCCAGCAGCTTAGTTGGGGCGGCGGACGAGCAGTACTTC.

This chain links TRBV7-7 with TRBJ2-5; TRBD2 aligns across 9 bases. Germline CDR1 SSHAT, CDR2 FNYEAQ (reference sequence). The V gene end was trimmed by 1 base and the J gene end by 4 bases; junction bases not matched to a gene: 13. This CDR3 has 18 amino acids. The CDR3 protein is CASSLVGGRALYTETQYF. CDR3 nucleotides: TGTGCCAGCAGCTTAGTCGGCGGGAGGGCCTTGTATACAGAGACCCAGTACTTC.

Comment on this clone: Other nucleotide sequences in the sample specify the same CDR3. This chain uses TRBV5-4 with TRBJ1-4; D is ambiguous. Trimming took off 1 base at V and 2 bases at J, with 3 bases between the two ends. The germline V gene encodes CDR1 SGHNT and CDR2 YYREEE (reference sequence). This CDR3 comprises 13 residues. Here the CDR3 reads CASSLRTNEKLFF. The DNA of the CDR3 is TGTGCCAGCAGCTTGCGGACTAATGAAAAACTGTTTTTT.